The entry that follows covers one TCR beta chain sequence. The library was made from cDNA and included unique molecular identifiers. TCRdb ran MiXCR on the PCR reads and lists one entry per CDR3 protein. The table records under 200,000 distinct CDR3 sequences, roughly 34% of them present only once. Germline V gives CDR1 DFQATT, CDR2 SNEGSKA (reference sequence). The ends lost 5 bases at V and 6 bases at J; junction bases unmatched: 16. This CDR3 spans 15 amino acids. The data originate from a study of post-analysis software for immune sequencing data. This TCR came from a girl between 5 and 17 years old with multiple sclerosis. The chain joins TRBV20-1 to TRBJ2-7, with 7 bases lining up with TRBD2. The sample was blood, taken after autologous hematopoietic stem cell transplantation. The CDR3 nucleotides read TGCAGTGCTCGCGCAAGGGAGGGATCAGCCTTCGAGCAGTACTTC. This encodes CSARAREGSAFEQYF.